This entry lists 30 T cell receptor beta chains sequenced from one sample in a study of tumor-infiltrating lymphocytes in oesophageal squamous cell carcinoma. TCRdb re-derived calls from the PCR reads in MiXCR, one entry per CDR3 protein. The sample records under 20,000 distinct CDR3 sequences, around 46% being singletons. Sequences were obtained from esophageal tumor tissue. The receptor source for this set is a male donor with esophageal squamous cell carcinoma.

This chain uses TRBV12-3 or TRBV12-4 with TRBJ2-5; 7 nucleotides align to TRBD2. The CDR3 consists of 15 residues. The V segment lost 5 bases and the J segment 3 bases; nucleotides outside the gene matches: 9. The CDR3 loop is CASSLRTRSKETQYF. CDR3 DNA: TGTGCCAGCAGTCTCCGGACTAGGTCCAAAGAGACCCAGTACTTC.

V usage is TRBV7-2 and J usage is TRBJ2-7, with D maybe TRBD2 (6 bases). The germline V and J ends were trimmed by 4 bases and 1 base, with 14 bases remaining between them. CDR1 is SGHTA, CDR2 FQGNSA, per germline. The CDR3 has 15 amino acids. In DNA, the CDR3 is TGTGCCAGCAGCTCGGACGGGGCGGGATCCTACGAGCAGTACTTC. Amino acids: CASSSDGAGSYEQYF. Supplemented by reference TRBV7-2 and TRBJ2-7, the full variable domain reads GAGVSQSPSNKVTEKGKDVELRCDPISGHTALYWYRQSLGQGLEFLIYFQGNSAPDKSGLPSDRFSAERTGGSVSTLTIQRTQQEDSAVYLCASSSDGAGSYEQYFGPGTRLTVT.

The chain carries TRBV7-2 and TRBJ2-5; D unresolved. This CDR3 has 13 residues. V lost 5 bases and J 4 bases, leaving 11 bases between the germline ends. Germline loops: CDR1 SGHTA, CDR2 FQGNSA. As DNA, the CDR3 is TGTGCCAGCAGCCCGATCTCGGGAGAGACCCAGTACTTC. Protein: CASSPISGETQYF.

This clonotype was counted ten times or more. The rearrangement uses TRBV10-1 and TRBJ2-2; 8 nucleotides agree with TRBD1. CDR3 length: 14 residues. Germline trimming cut 2 bases from V and 6 bases from J; bases unmatched to any gene: 2. Germline V CDR1 and CDR2: WNHNN, SYGVQD (reference sequence). CDR3 amino acids: CASSEQTGAGELFF. CDR3 nucleotides: TGCGCCAGCAGTGAGCAGACAGGGGCCGGGGAGCTGTTTTTT.

This clonotype was found a few times. Possible read error: a much larger clone is one base away. The V call is TRBV5-6, the J call TRBJ2-1; D uncertain. Trimming stripped 0 bases from V and 10 bases from J, with 11 bases between. Germline CDR1 SGHDT, CDR2 YYEEEE. The CDR3 spans 13 residues. Written as DNA, the CDR3 is TGTGCCAGCAGCTTGGCCGGACCCTACGAGCAGTTCTTC. Translating it yields CASSLAGPYEQFF.

In nucleotides, the CDR3 is TGTGCCAGCAGCTTCGACGGCCTCTGGGCGGGAGAACCCTACAATGAGCAGTTCTTC. It is translated as CASSFDGLWAGEPYNEQFF. The rearrangement links TRBV7-2 to TRBJ2-1; TRBD2 agrees at 7 bases. This CDR3 has 19 residues. The junction had 16 bases not matched to a gene; V was cut back by 3 bases and J by 2 bases. CDR1 and CDR2 from the germline V gene are SGHTA and FQGNSA.

V usage is TRBV7-2 and J usage is TRBJ1-2; no reliable D call. From germline, CDR1 is SGHTA and CDR2 FQGNSA. Trimming stripped 6 bases from V and 4 bases from J, with 6 bases between. There are 11 residues in the CDR3. CDR3 nucleotide sequence: TGTGCCAGCAGGTCGGGCTATGGCTACACCTTC. Its translation is CASRSGYGYTF.

This clonotype was detected ten times or more. CDR3 in DNA: TGTGCCAGCAGCCTAAGGGGTGGGGTGGAGACGCAGTATTTT. Its translation: CASSLRGGVETQYF. This sequence joins TRBV13 and TRBJ2-3; D might be TRBD1 (5 bases). Germline V lookup: CDR1 PRHDT, CDR2 FYEKMQ (reference sequence). The CDR3 has 14 residues. The V end lost 5 bases, the J end lost 9 bases, and 18 bases lay between the germline ends.

This clonotype is termed medium-sized. The rearrangement uses TRBV7-2 and TRBJ1-2; 7 positions agree with TRBD1. The CDR3 is made up of 17 amino acids. Germline V gene data show CDR1 as SGHTA and CDR2 as FQGNSA. The ends lost 4 bases at V and 3 bases at J; junction bases unmatched: 14. CDR3 loop: CASSSQTGTVRDYGYTF. The CDR3 bases are TGTGCCAGCAGCTCGCAAACCGGGACAGTTAGGGACTATGGCTACACCTTC.

The chain employs TRBV2 and TRBJ2-4; D gene ambiguous. The J call is doubtful: the DNA matches TRBJ2-5 better. The CDR3 consists of 13 residues. Germline loops: CDR1 SNHLY, CDR2 FYNNEI. In nucleotides, the CDR3 is TGTGCCAGCAGTGAAACCTACCAAGAGACCCAGTACTTC. This codes for CASSETYQETQYF.

This clonotype was counted only a few times. The gene calls are TRBV27 and TRBJ2-1; no firm D call. V shed 4 bases and J shed 7 bases, with 11 bases lying between them. Germline-derived CDR1 and CDR2 are MNHEY and SMNVEV (reference sequence). This CDR3 has 13 residues. CDR3 residues: CASSSAGSNEQFF. CDR3 in DNA: TGTGCCAGCAGTTCCGCAGGTTCAAATGAGCAGTTCTTC.

This clonotype has a handful of counts. The junction and the germline gene differ at one end; a read error may be behind it. The chain combines TRBV7-9 with TRBJ2-7; 7 bases match TRBD2. Germline V gene lookup returns CDR1 SEHNR and CDR2 FQNEAQ (reference sequence). The CDR3 sequence is 14 residues long. The CDR3 region has the DNA TGTGCCAGCGTCGGGGGGTCGAACACCGGGGAGCTGTACTTC. This sequence encodes CASVGGSNTGELYF.

This sequence joins TRBV6-1 and TRBJ2-5, with 7 bases aligning to TRBD1. With the DNA end fitting TRBJ2-7 better, the J assignment may be wrong. Germline assignment: CDR1 MNHNS and CDR2 SASEGT. The CDR3 is 14 residues long. The CDR3 protein is CASSSSTGTYEQYF. CDR3 coding DNA: TGTGCCAGCAGTTCGTCGACAGGGACCTACGAGCAGTACTTC.

Ten or more counts support this clonotype. In this CDR3 the conserved last residue, phenylalanine or tryptophan, is missing, so a read error is likely. The DNA is omitted, as the CDR3 cannot be located on it reliably, and the CDR3 follows TCRdb's listing. The chain joins TRBV7-2 to TRBJ2-6. The germline V gene has CDR1 SGHTA and CDR2 FQGNSA. The CDR3 is made up of 8 amino acids, end residues included. CDR3 loop: CASSLQTS.

This clonotype is medium-sized by share. This sequence joins TRBV11-1 and TRBJ2-5, with TRBD1 as a possible D gene (5 bases). Looked up from germline, CDR1 is SGHAT and CDR2 is FQDESV (reference sequence). V lost 3 bases and J lost 1, with 15 bases in between. This CDR3 region has 16 residues. CDR3: CASSFRSGQAQETQYF. CDR3 DNA sequence: TGTGCCAGCAGCTTTCGATCCGGACAAGCCCAAGAGACCCAGTACTTC.

This rearrangement joins TRBV28 to TRBJ1-5; no definite D call. There are 15 residues in the CDR3. V lost 3 bases and J lost 0, with 9 bases in between. Germline V gives CDR1 MDHEN, CDR2 SYDVKM. The CDR3 region is CASSFSDGSNQPQHF. In nucleotides, the CDR3 is TGTGCCAGCAGTTTTTCGGATGGTAGCAATCAGCCCCAGCATTTT.

This clonotype was found a few times. The chain combines TRBV7-3 with TRBJ1-1, with 7 bases identical to TRBD1. The V gene's germline CDR1 is SGHTA and CDR2 FQGTGA. The V segment lost 5 bases and the J segment 5 bases; nucleotides outside the gene matches: 8. The CDR3 spans 14 residues. The DNA of the CDR3 is TGTGCCAGCAGCCCCGGGACAGCGCAAACTGAAGCTTTCTTT. Protein sequence: CASSPGTAQTEAFF.

The chain recombines TRBV11-1 with TRBJ2-7; D gene uncertain. The DNA end lines up better with TRBJ2-5; the J call may be wrong. This CDR3 contains 14 residues. The germline gives CDR1 SGHAT, CDR2 FQDESV (reference sequence). DNA for the CDR3: TGTGCCAGCAGCTTGGGAATAGTGGGGGAGACCCAGTACTTC. Translated: CASSLGIVGETQYF.

The chain couples TRBV7-2 to TRBJ2-1; D might be TRBD2 (6 bases). Per the germline V gene, CDR1 is SGHTA and CDR2 is FQGNSA. Trimming shortened V by 5 bases and J by 5 bases, and 13 bases separated the two germline ends. The CDR3 covers 14 residues. The CDR3 DNA reads as TGTGCCAGCAGCCCCCCGACTAGGAACAATGAGCAGTTCTTC. It codes for CASSPPTRNNEQFF.

The chain uses TRBV7-6 and TRBJ2-7, with D unresolved. The J call is uncertain, as TRBJ2-1 better fits the DNA end. Germline V gene sequence: CDR1 SGHVS, CDR2 FNYEAQ. The CDR3 sequence is 15 residues long. The CDR3 sequence: CASSLAPGSYNEQFF. The CDR3 nucleotides are TGTGCCAGCAGCTTAGCGCCAGGTAGCTATAATGAGCAGTTCTTC.

This chain links TRBV7-6 with TRBJ1-1; no clear D gene. The CDR3 contains 14 residues. Germline lookup yields CDR1 SGHVS and CDR2 FNYEAQ. The V end was cut by 5 bases, the J end by 2 bases, with 12 bases between. DNA for the CDR3: TGTGCCAGCAGCCCGACCGGACTTAACACTGAAGCTTTCTTT. This gives the protein CASSPTGLNTEAFF.

The chain is built from TRBV10-2 and TRBJ2-3; TRBD2 matches 8 bases. This CDR3 comprises 13 residues. Germline trimming cut 10 bases from V and 4 bases from J; bases unmatched to any gene: 7. The germline CDR1 and CDR2 sequences are WSHSY and SAAADI. The CDR3 DNA sequence: TGCGCCACCCGGACTAGCCAAGCAGATACGCAGTATTTT. It is translated as CATRTSQADTQYF.

This clonotype was counted only a few times. The CDR3 reads CASSKTTGQGYEQYF. CDR3 nucleotides: TGTGCCAGCAGCAAAACGACGGGACAGGGGTACGAGCAGTACTTC. The chain employs TRBV7-2 and TRBJ2-1; 10 positions match TRBD1. The DNA end favors TRBJ2-7, so the J call may be wrong. The CDR3 totals 15 residues. The germline gives CDR1 SGHTA, CDR2 FQGNSA.

This clonotype appeared many times. The chain combines TRBV18 with TRBJ2-7, with no clear D. The V and J ends lost 0 bases and 6 bases respectively, with 9 bases between them. The length of the CDR3 is 13 residues. CDR1 is KGHSH and CDR2 is LQKENI in the germline V gene. The chain's CDR3 is CASSPPLGSEQYF. The DNA of the CDR3 is TGTGCCAGCTCACCACCCTTGGGTTCCGAGCAGTACTTC.

The V gene is TRBV11-2, the J gene TRBJ2-7, with D maybe TRBD1 (6 bases). Gene TRBJ2-1 matches the end of the DNA better, so the J call may be wrong. The germline V gene encodes CDR1 SGHAT and CDR2 FQNNGV. The CDR3 contains 16 residues. CDR3 in amino acids: CASSLGGRGSYNEQFF. CDR3 nucleotides: TGTGCCAGCAGCTTAGGTGGCAGGGGAAGCTACAATGAGCAGTTCTTC.

The chain recombines TRBV28 with TRBJ2-4; D is possibly TRBD1 or TRBD2 (5 bases each). The last part of the DNA fits TRBJ2-5 better; the J call may be wrong. CDR3 length equals 16 residues. Germline V gene lookup returns CDR1 MDHEN and CDR2 SYDVKM. The CDR3 sequence is CASSSTPGPKGETQYF. The CDR3, as DNA: TGTGCCAGCAGTTCAACCCCGGGACCTAAGGGAGAGACCCAGTACTTC.

This chain joins TRBV11-2 and TRBJ2-3, with TRBD2 matching over 7 bases. The J call may be mistaken, given a closer DNA end match to TRBJ2-7. Germline V gives CDR1 SGHAT, CDR2 FQNNGV. The CDR3 consists of 16 residues. The CDR3 nucleotides read TGTGCCAGCAGCTGGCGACTAGCAAGTAATCACAATGAGCAGTACTTC. It encodes CASSWRLASNHNEQYF.

This chain uses TRBV7-2 with TRBJ2-3; 9 bases map to TRBD1. Germline V gene lookup returns CDR1 SGHTA and CDR2 FQGNSA. The CDR3 is 14 residues long. V shed 4 bases, J shed 5 bases, and the junction held 4 bases outside the gene matches. CDR3 sequence: CASSWGQGQDTQYF. The CDR3 bases are TGTGCCAGCAGCTGGGGACAGGGTCAAGATACGCAGTATTTT.

This clonotype appeared once. CDR3 residues: CASSLVGGDTQYF. The CDR3 region has the DNA TGTGCCAGCAGCTTAGTGGGGGGAGATACGCAGTATTTT. The V gene is TRBV7-4, the J gene TRBJ2-3; D is perhaps TRBD2 (6 bases). The CDR3 totals 13 residues. V gave up 1 base and J gave up 5 bases, with 7 bases separating them. The germline V gene has CDR1 SGHVT and CDR2 SQSDAQ.

The table lists this clonotype with a few counts. The chain has TRBV7-8 and TRBJ2-6, with D unresolved. The J call is uncertain, as TRBJ2-5 better fits the DNA end. This CDR3 has 13 amino acids. Per germline, CDR1 SGHVS and CDR2 FQNEAQ. The CDR3 coding sequence is TGTGCCAGCAGCTTTTTCGTTAGAGAGACCCAGTACTTC. This translates into CASSFFVRETQYF.